The 24 T cell receptor beta chains in this list originate from one sample, sequenced in a study of control samples from healthy donors and cancer patients. Profiling relied on immunoSEQ multiplex PCR, and the TCRdb table lists in-frame clones only, not all of them. This sample yields approximately 90,000 clones, of which about 87% are seen a single time; 13% to 15% belongs to the top ten. The sample was blood. The receptors come from a woman between 65 and 79 years old in good health.

As to this clone: No DNA is shown, since the ends of the CDR3 on it are uncertain; the CDR3 is the one TCRdb lists. The chain recombines TRBV6-5 with TRBJ1-2. The germline CDR1 and CDR2 sequences are MNHEY and SVGAGI. The CDR3 contains 13 residues when both ends are counted. This chain's CDR3 is CASSSDVGKGSTF.

V is TRBV28 and J is TRBJ1-5, with 8 bases identical to TRBD1. This CDR3 is 12 amino acids long. CDR1 and CDR2 (germline): MDHEN, SYDVKM. V trimming: 10 bases; J trimming: 6 bases; junction bases outside the gene matches: 5. CDR3 region: CANQGAGQPQHF. CDR3 bases: TGTGCCAACCAGGGGGCTGGTCAGCCCCAGCATTTT.

The V and J genes are TRBV2 and TRBJ1-4; perhaps TRBD1 as D (6 bases). The germline V gene has CDR1 SNHLY and CDR2 FYNNEI. CDR3 size: 13 residues. Trimming took 10 bases from V and 3 from J, leaving 12 bases between them. CDR3 coding DNA: TGTGCCATCGGGACACCTCCTAATGAAAAACTGTTTTTT. Its protein product is CAIGTPPNEKLFF.

V usage is TRBV3-1 (or the pseudogene TRBV3-2) and J usage is TRBJ1-2; 10 bases agree with TRBD1. V lost 4 bases to trimming and J lost 7 bases; unmatched junction nucleotides: 6. The CDR3 is 14 residues long. CDR1 is LGHDT and CDR2 is YNNKEL in the germline V gene (reference sequence). The CDR3 loop reads CASSRDRGLIGYTF. CDR3 DNA: TGTGCCAGCAGCCGAGACAGGGGGCTTATTGGCTACACCTTC.

This clone occurred a few times. The chain has TRBV7-2 and TRBJ1-2; D gene ambiguous. The CDR3 spans 17 residues. Germline CDR1 SGHTA, CDR2 FQGNSA. V dropped 2 bases and J dropped 4 bases, with 20 bases sitting between them. The chain's CDR3 is CASSLISPETEVYGYTF. CDR3 DNA: TGTGCCAGCAGCTTAATTAGTCCAGAAACAGAAGTCTATGGCTACACCTTC.

J is TRBJ1-2 and V is TRBV2; 9 bases align to TRBD1. CDR1 SNHLY and CDR2 FYNNEI come from the germline V gene. The length of the CDR3 is 14 residues. Trimming cost V 6 bases and J 7 bases; bases outside gene matches: 9. The CDR3, as DNA: TGTGCCAGCAGGCCGGCGGGGACAGGGAGTGGCTACACCTTC. Protein product: CASRPAGTGSGYTF.

The chain recombines TRBV12-5 with TRBJ2-1; 8 bases are a match to TRBD2. This CDR3 contains 16 residues. V gave up 1 base and J gave up 5 bases; unmatched junction bases: 7. Per germline, CDR1 LGHNT and CDR2 FRNRAP. The CDR3 is CASGLATGAGDNEQFF. As DNA, the CDR3 is TGTGCTAGTGGTTTGGCCACGGGAGCGGGGGACAATGAGCAGTTCTTC. Complete variable domain (other parts from reference TRBV12-5 and TRBJ2-1): DARVTQTPRHKVTEMGQEVTMRCQPILGHNTVFWYRQTMMQGLELLAYFRNRAPLDDSGMPKDRFSAEMPDATLATLKIQPSEPRDSAVYFCASGLATGAGDNEQFFGPGTRLTVL.

This chain's CDR3 is CASSYLNLSPDSGNTIYF. The CDR3 DNA is TGCGCCAGCAGTTATTTAAACCTCAGCCCGGACTCTGGAAACACCATATATTTT. The V call is TRBV10-1, the J call TRBJ1-3; no clear D. Germline V gene lookup returns CDR1 WNHNN and CDR2 SYGVQD (reference sequence). The CDR3 contains 18 residues. The germline V and J ends were trimmed by 5 bases and 0 bases, with 20 bases remaining between them.

The gene calls are TRBV11-2 and TRBJ1-1; a weak D match, TRBD1 (5 bases). The CDR3 is 15 residues long. V was pared by 4 bases and J by 2 bases, with 14 bases between. Germline values: CDR1 SGHAT, CDR2 FQNNGV. The CDR3 DNA reads as TGTGCCAGCAGCTCCCAGGGTCGAGGAAACACTGAAGCTTTCTTT. Its protein is CASSSQGRGNTEAFF.

The J gene is TRBJ2-5, the V gene TRBV6-1; the D is unclear. V was cut by 2 bases and J by 5 bases, with 6 bases left in between. The CDR3 has 12 residues. The germline V gene encodes CDR1 MNHNS and CDR2 SASEGT. This chain's CDR3 is CASSESGETQYF. Here the CDR3 DNA reads TGTGCCAGCAGTGAAAGTGGGGAGACCCAGTACTTC.

CDR3 sequence reads: CASSLNDREAFF. Here the CDR3 DNA reads TGTGCCAGCAGCTTAAACGACAGAGAAGCTTTCTTT. The chain has TRBV13 and TRBJ1-1; D possibly corresponds to TRBD1 (5 bases). Trimming left V 2 bases short and J 8 bases short, with 9 bases between. Germline V gives CDR1 PRHDT, CDR2 FYEKMQ (reference sequence). This CDR3 is 12 amino acids long.

The chain carries TRBV5-1 and TRBJ2-1; D might be TRBD1 or TRBD2, each matching 5 bases. The CDR3 runs 13 residues. The V gene's germline CDR1 is SGHRS and CDR2 YFSETQ. The V gene lost 4 bases and the J gene lost 7 bases, with 12 bases spanning the gap. In DNA, the CDR3 is TGCGCCAGCAGCCCCGGGACGGCAAATGAGCAGTTCTTC. Its protein product is CASSPGTANEQFF.

The chain is built from TRBV18 and TRBJ1-2; possible D gene TRBD1, 5 bases. Trimming took off 3 bases at V and 8 bases at J, with 16 bases between the two ends. The germline gives CDR1 KGHSH, CDR2 LQKENI. This CDR3 contains 14 residues. CDR3 DNA sequence: TGTGCCAGCTCACCTAGGGGCCCTGTTGCCGGCTACACCTTC. Encoded protein: CASSPRGPVAGYTF.

This chain joins TRBV30 and TRBJ1-1; D uncertain. The CDR3 is 12 amino acids. Between the trimmed V and J ends, which lost 4 bases and 1 base, there was a span of 7 bases. The germline V gene has CDR1 GTSNPN and CDR2 SVGIG (reference sequence). Written as DNA, the CDR3 is TGTGCCTGGAAGGAGGGGAACACTGAAGCTTTCTTT. Its translation: CAWKEGNTEAFF. Combining the CDR3 with reference TRBV30 and TRBJ1-1 gives the whole variable domain SQTIHQWPATLVQPVGSPLSLECTVEGTSNPNLYWYRQAAGRGLQLLFYSVGIGQISSEVPQNLSASRPQDRQFILSSKKLLLSDSGFYLCAWKEGNTEAFFGQGTRLTVV.

V and J are TRBV5-1 and TRBJ1-3; possible D gene TRBD1, 5 bases. CDR1 is SGHRS, CDR2 YFSETQ, per germline. The CDR3 runs 15 residues. V gave up 0 bases and J gave up 2 bases, with 9 bases separating them. The CDR3 DNA sequence: TGCGCCAGCAGCTTGGGGGGCCCGACTGGAAACACCATATATTTT. Translating gives CASSLGGPTGNTIYF.

The rearrangement links TRBV19 to TRBJ2-6; D may be TRBD1 (5 bases). Deletions cut 6 bases from V and 0 bases from J, with 12 bases between. Germline V gene data show CDR1 as LNHDA and CDR2 as SQIVND (reference sequence). The CDR3 has 16 residues. CDR3 bases: TGTGCCAGTAGCTCAGGGATAGGCTCTGGGGCCAACGTCCTGACTTTC. Its protein product is CASSSGIGSGANVLTF.

The rearrangement links TRBV3-1 (or the pseudogene TRBV3-2) to TRBJ1-5, with a tentative D call TRBD1 (5 bases). Germline CDR1 LGHDT, CDR2 YNNKEL (reference sequence). Trimming took 7 bases from V and 1 from J, leaving 20 bases between them. This CDR3 comprises 17 residues. CDR3 nucleotide sequence: TGTGCCAGCACCCTTCTAACAGGTCCCGGGAGCAATCAGCCCCAGCATTTT. Its protein product is CASTLLTGPGSNQPQHF.

This clone was detected only once. The rearrangement joins TRBV27 to TRBJ1-2; the match to TRBD1 covers 8 bases. This CDR3 spans 14 amino acids. In germline, CDR1 is MNHEY, CDR2 SMNVEV (reference sequence). The V gene end was trimmed by 2 bases and the J gene end by 6 bases; junction bases not matched to a gene: 5. CDR3 sequence (DNA): TGTGCCAGCAGTTTAAGGACAGGGAGCAATGGCTACACCTTC. Protein sequence: CASSLRTGSNGYTF.

The chain combines TRBV5-1 with TRBJ1-4, with D tentatively TRBD1 (6 bases). Trimming left V 0 bases short and J 8 bases short, with 14 bases between. The CDR3 is made up of 15 amino acids. Germline loops: CDR1 SGHRS, CDR2 YFSETQ. In nucleotides, the CDR3 is TGCGCCAGCAGCTTGGGGTTGGCAGGGGAGGAAAAACTGTTTTTT. Amino acid sequence: CASSLGLAGEEKLFF.

The genes are TRBV7-9 and TRBJ1-5, with 9 bases fitting TRBD1. Germline lookup yields CDR1 SEHNR and CDR2 FQNEAQ (reference sequence). This CDR3 has 14 residues. Trimming at V came to 5 bases and at J to 7 bases, leaving 6 bases not matched to a gene. Written as DNA, the CDR3 is TGTGCCAGCAGCCCGACAGGGGGATCACAGCCCCAGCATTTT. The encoded protein is CASSPTGGSQPQHF.

V is TRBV29-1 and J is TRBJ1-3; weak D call: TRBD1 (6 bases). Looked up from germline, CDR1 is SQVTM and CDR2 is ANQGSEA. This CDR3 contains 14 residues. Trimming cost V 0 bases and J 2 bases, with 8 bases left between them. For the CDR3, the DNA is TGCAGCGTTGAAGAGGGGGCAGCTGGAAACACCATATATTTT. Amino acid sequence: CSVEEGAAGNTIYF.

This clone occurred a few times. This sample includes further DNA sequences coding for the same CDR3. For the CDR3, the DNA is TGCGCCAGCAGCTTGGATGCAGGGTCCTCTGGGGCCAACGTCCTGACTTTC. Translating gives CASSLDAGSSGANVLTF. The chain links TRBV5-1 to TRBJ2-6; possibly TRBD1 for D (5 bases). Trimming pared 0 bases from V and 0 bases from J, leaving 10 bases between. The CDR3 has 17 amino acids. Germline V gene lookup returns CDR1 SGHRS and CDR2 YFSETQ.

The rearrangement uses TRBV19 and TRBJ1-3; D remains ambiguous. Trimming cost V 5 bases and J 0 bases, with 11 bases left between them. In germline, CDR1 is LNHDA, CDR2 SQIVND (reference sequence). The CDR3 is made up of 15 amino acids. CDR3 in amino acids: CASSFGVPSGNTIYF. In DNA form, the CDR3 reads TGTGCCAGTAGTTTCGGGGTTCCCTCTGGAAACACCATATATTTT. Full variable domain (missing parts from reference TRBV19 and TRBJ1-3): DGGITQSPKYLFRKEGQNVTLSCEQNLNHDAMYWYRQDPGQGLRLIYYSQIVNDFQKGDIAEGYSVSREKKESFPLTVTSAQKNPTAFYLCASSFGVPSGNTIYFGEGSWLTVV.

The chain uses TRBV6-2 or TRBV6-3 and TRBJ1-5, with a weak D call TRBD1 (5 bases). The ends were cut back, 4 bases at V and 4 bases at J, with 8 bases in the middle. Germline V CDR1 and CDR2: MNHEY, SVGEGT. The CDR3 length is 13 residues. The chain's CDR3 is CASSSDSNQPQHF. In DNA, the CDR3 is TGTGCCAGCAGTTCCGACAGTAATCAGCCCCAGCATTTT.